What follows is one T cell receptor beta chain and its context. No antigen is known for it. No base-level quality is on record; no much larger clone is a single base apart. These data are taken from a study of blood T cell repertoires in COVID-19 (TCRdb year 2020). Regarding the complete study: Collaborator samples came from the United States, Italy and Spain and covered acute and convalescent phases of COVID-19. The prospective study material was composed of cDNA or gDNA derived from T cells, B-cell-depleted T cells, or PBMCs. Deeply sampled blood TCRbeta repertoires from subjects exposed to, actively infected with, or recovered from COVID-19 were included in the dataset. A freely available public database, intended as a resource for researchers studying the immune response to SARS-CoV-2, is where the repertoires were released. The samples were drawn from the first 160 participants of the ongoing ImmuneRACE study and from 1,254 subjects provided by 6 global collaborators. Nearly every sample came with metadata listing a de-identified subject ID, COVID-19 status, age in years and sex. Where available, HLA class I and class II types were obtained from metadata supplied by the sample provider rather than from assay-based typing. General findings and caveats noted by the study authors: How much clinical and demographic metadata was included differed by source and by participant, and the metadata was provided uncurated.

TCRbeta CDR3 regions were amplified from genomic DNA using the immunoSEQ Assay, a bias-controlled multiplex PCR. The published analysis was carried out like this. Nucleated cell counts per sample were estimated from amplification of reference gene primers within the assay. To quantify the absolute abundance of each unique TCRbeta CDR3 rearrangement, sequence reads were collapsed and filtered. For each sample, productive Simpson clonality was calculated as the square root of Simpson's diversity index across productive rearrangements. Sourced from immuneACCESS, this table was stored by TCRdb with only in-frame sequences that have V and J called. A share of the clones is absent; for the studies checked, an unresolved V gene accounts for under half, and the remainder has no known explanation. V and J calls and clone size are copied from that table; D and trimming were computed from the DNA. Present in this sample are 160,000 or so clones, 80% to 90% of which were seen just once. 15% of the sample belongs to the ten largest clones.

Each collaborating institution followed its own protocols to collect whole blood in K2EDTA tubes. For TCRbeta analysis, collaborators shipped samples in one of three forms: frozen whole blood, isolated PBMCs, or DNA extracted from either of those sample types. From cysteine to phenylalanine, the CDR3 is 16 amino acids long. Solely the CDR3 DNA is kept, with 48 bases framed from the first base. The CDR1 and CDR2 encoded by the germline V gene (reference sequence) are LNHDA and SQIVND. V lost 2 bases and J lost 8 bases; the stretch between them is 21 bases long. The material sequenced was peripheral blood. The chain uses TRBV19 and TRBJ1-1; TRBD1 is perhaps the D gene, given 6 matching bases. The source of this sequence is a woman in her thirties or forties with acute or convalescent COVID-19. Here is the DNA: TGTGCCAGTAGTATAAGGGACGCGGGGGGCGCCCCGGAAGCTTTCTTT. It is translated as CASSIRDAGGAPEAFF. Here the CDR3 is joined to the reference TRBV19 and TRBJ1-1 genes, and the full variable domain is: DGGITQSPKYLFRKEGQNVTLSCEQNLNHDAMYWYRQDPGQGLRLIYYSQIVNDFQKGDIAEGYSVSREKKESFPLTVTSAQKNPTAFYLCASSIRDAGGAPEAFFGQGTRLTVV.